These 26 T cell receptor beta chains share one sample of origin, sequenced in a study of blood T cell repertoires in COVID-19. Assay used: immunoSEQ multiplex PCR; TCRdb lists only in-frame clones, some missing. The sample has 350,000 to 400,000 clones, more than 75% seen once; the top ten hold roughly 1.2%. Sample: PBMCs or T cells enriched from blood (not recorded which). Receptors were obtained from a woman between 18 and 30 years old who had recovered from COVID-19.

This rearrangement joins TRBV5-5 to TRBJ2-5, with TRBD2 matching over 9 bases. Trimming took 0 bases from V and 2 from J; bases not matched to a gene: 11. The germline V gene encodes CDR1 SGHKS and CDR2 YYEKEE (reference sequence). The CDR3 sequence is 18 residues long. CDR3 in DNA: TGTGCCAGCAGCTTGGCCCCCCTAGCGGGGACGGGACAAGAGACCCAGTACTTC. Its translation is CASSLAPLAGTGQETQYF.

The V and J genes are TRBV27 and TRBJ1-1; D uncertain. This CDR3 is 14 amino acids long. V lost 3 bases to trimming and J lost 5 bases, with 13 bases between them. The germline CDR1 and CDR2 sequences are MNHEY and SMNVEV (reference sequence). CDR3 coding DNA: TGTGCCAGCAGTTTCTCAACGGGGTGGACTGAAGCTTTCTTT. This translates into CASSFSTGWTEAFF.

V and J are TRBV6-6 and TRBJ2-5; the match to TRBD1 covers 10 bases. CDR1 and CDR2 (germline): MNHNY, SVGAGI (reference sequence). The ends lost 10 bases at V and 5 bases at J; junction bases unmatched: 7. The CDR3 runs 13 residues. CDR3 loop: CAIRQGAGETQYF. The CDR3 bases are TGTGCCATTCGACAGGGGGCAGGGGAGACCCAGTACTTC.

The chain combines TRBV27 with TRBJ2-1; 7 nucleotides line up with TRBD1. The CDR3 sequence is 14 residues long. V lost 3 bases, J lost 2 bases, and 1 base stayed unmatched. Germline lookup yields CDR1 MNHEY and CDR2 SMNVEV (reference sequence). CDR3 bases: TGTGCCAGCAGTTTGGGGACAGCCTACAATGAGCAGTTCTTC. Translating gives CASSLGTAYNEQFF.

The rearrangement joins TRBV25-1 to TRBJ1-2; D is ambiguous. The CDR3 runs to 12 residues. V lost 5 bases and J 4 bases, leaving 8 bases between the germline ends. Germline loops: CDR1 MGHDK, CDR2 SYGVNS. CDR3 bases: TGTGCCAGCAGTCGGTTCACCTATGGCTACACCTTC. This encodes CASSRFTYGYTF.

The V call is TRBV19, the J call TRBJ1-1; D unresolved. Germline V lookup: CDR1 LNHDA, CDR2 SQIVND (reference sequence). V was pared by 1 base and J by 0 bases, with 12 bases between. The CDR3 has 16 amino acids. In nucleotides, the CDR3 is TGTGCCAGTAGTATAGTGGCCGGGAGAGTGAACACTGAAGCTTTCTTT. Translated, it gives CASSIVAGRVNTEAFF.

The chain links TRBV7-9 to TRBJ2-7; possibly TRBD2 for D (6 bases). The V end was cut by 0 bases, the J end by 2 bases, with 11 bases between. The CDR3 consists of 15 residues. CDR1 is SEHNR and CDR2 is FQNEAQ in the germline V gene (reference sequence). The DNA for the CDR3 is TGTGCCAGCAGCTTAGCTTATCGGGAGCCCTACGAGCAGTACTTC. Its translation is CASSLAYREPYEQYF.

J is TRBJ1-1 and V is TRBV27; D might be TRBD1 (5 bases). Trimming left V 2 bases short and J 8 bases short, with 15 bases between. The CDR3 runs to 14 residues. Germline lookup yields CDR1 MNHEY and CDR2 SMNVEV (reference sequence). The CDR3 here is CASSLHLSQAEAFF. The CDR3 DNA reads as TGTGCCAGCAGTTTACATTTGTCACAGGCCGAAGCTTTCTTT.

The rearrangement uses TRBV4-1 and TRBJ1-5; D may be TRBD1 (6 bases). This CDR3 has 15 amino acids. With 4 bases removed from V and 0 bases from J, the gap between germline ends came to 10 bases. Germline V lookup: CDR1 MGHRA, CDR2 YSYEKL. CDR3 sequence: CASSRSGDSNQPQHF. CDR3 nucleotides: TGCGCCAGCAGCCGATCAGGGGATAGCAATCAGCCCCAGCATTTT.

V and J are TRBV6-5 and TRBJ1-4, with 8 bases aligning to TRBD1. V was pared by 4 bases and J by 3 bases, with 4 bases of the junction left unmatched. The CDR3 runs 15 residues. Germline V CDR1 and CDR2: MNHEY, SVGAGI. CDR3 protein: CASSFGQGANEKLFF. In nucleotides, the CDR3 is TGTGCCAGCAGTTTCGGACAGGGCGCTAATGAAAAACTGTTTTTT.

The chain carries TRBV15 and TRBJ1-5, with unresolved D. The CDR3 extends over 18 amino acids. Per germline, CDR1 LNHNV and CDR2 YYDKDF (reference sequence). V gave up 1 base and J gave up 4 bases, with 20 bases separating them. The CDR3 bases are TGTGCCACCAGCAGAGCCCCCGGGAGTTTGGGAATTAATCAGCCCCAGCATTTT. Protein: CATSRAPGSLGINQPQHF.

The chain uses TRBV2 and TRBJ2-7; TRBD1 matches at 10 bases. V was pared by 4 bases and J by 2 bases, with 20 bases of the junction left unmatched. Germline CDR1 SNHLY, CDR2 FYNNEI. This CDR3 contains 20 residues. DNA for the CDR3: TGTGCCAGCAGTGTTGTGCCGGGACAGGGGCCCAAGGGCTCCACCTACGAGCAGTACTTC. It specifies CASSVVPGQGPKGSTYEQYF.

The chain uses TRBV7-2 and TRBJ1-2, with unresolved D. The CDR3 contains 13 residues. V lost 1 base and J 8 bases, leaving 11 bases between the germline ends. CDR1 and CDR2 from the germline V gene are SGHTA and FQGNSA. CDR3 coding DNA: TGTGCCAGCAGCTTAGACGGCGGGCTGGGCTACACCTTC. Protein product: CASSLDGGLGYTF.

The chain links TRBV20-1 to TRBJ2-3, with 8 positions matching TRBD2. Per germline, CDR1 DFQATT and CDR2 SNEGSKA (reference sequence). CDR3 size: 13 residues. V trimming: 3 bases; J trimming: 3 bases; junction bases outside the gene matches: 2. In DNA form, the CDR3 reads TGCAGTGCTAGTCGACTAGCGACAGATACGCAGTATTTT. This sequence encodes CSASRLATDTQYF.

This chain connects TRBV7-9 to TRBJ2-3; D may be TRBD1 (6 bases). Germline V lookup: CDR1 SEHNR, CDR2 FQNEAQ (reference sequence). V was shortened by 7 bases and J by 1 base, with 33 bases between the two germline ends. This CDR3 comprises 21 residues. The CDR3 DNA reads TGTGCCAGCACCCCCCAGACCCACCAGCGTTGGGGGCTGGAGGGCACAGATACGCAGTATTTT. Translated: CASTPQTHQRWGLEGTDTQYF.

The V call is TRBV5-6, the J call TRBJ1-5, with 9 bases matching TRBD1. The CDR3 extends over 15 amino acids. Germline CDR1 and CDR2: SGHDT and YYEEEE. Trimming removed 5 bases from V and 4 bases from J; junction bases left unmatched: 7. The CDR3 sequence is CASSVTGGGNQPQHF. The CDR3 region has the DNA TGTGCCAGCAGTGTGACAGGGGGAGGAAATCAGCCCCAGCATTTT.

The V gene is TRBV18, the J gene TRBJ1-5; D is undetermined. The CDR3 consists of 15 residues. Per the germline V gene, CDR1 is KGHSH and CDR2 is LQKENI. Trimming cost V 3 bases and J 9 bases, with 18 bases left between them. CDR3: CASSPEAQIGPPQHF. The CDR3 DNA is TGTGCCAGCTCACCGGAGGCCCAAATCGGTCCGCCCCAGCATTTT.

The chain joins TRBV25-1 to TRBJ2-7; 10 bases map to TRBD1. V was clipped by 10 bases and J by 2 bases; unmatched bases: 8. CDR1 and CDR2 from the germline V gene are MGHDK and SYGVNS. The CDR3 sequence is 14 residues long. This CDR3 reads CATQTGTGAYEQYF. CDR3 DNA: TGTGCCACCCAAACCGGGACAGGGGCCTACGAGCAGTACTTC.

The genes are TRBV30 and TRBJ1-1; 8 nucleotides agree with TRBD1. Germline trimming cut 2 bases from V and 5 bases from J; bases unmatched to any gene: 7. Germline V gene sequence: CDR1 GTSNPN, CDR2 SVGIG (reference sequence). The CDR3 runs 14 residues. The CDR3 bases are TGTGCCTGGAGTACCGGACAGGGAAGTACTGAAGCTTTCTTT. This translates into CAWSTGQGSTEAFF.

This clone came up once. The gene calls are TRBV18 and TRBJ2-2; 11 bases align to TRBD2. CDR1 is KGHSH, CDR2 LQKENI, per germline. CDR3 length: 16 amino acids. V was clipped by 3 bases and J by 1 base; unmatched bases: 1. CDR3 bases: TGTGCCAGCTCACCCGGACTAGCGGGGAACACCGGGGAGCTGTTTTTT. This gives the protein CASSPGLAGNTGELFF.

This chain joins TRBV11-2 and TRBJ2-7, with 9 bases aligning to TRBD1. The CDR3 extends over 14 amino acids. Germline V lookup: CDR1 SGHAT, CDR2 FQNNGV. Trimming at V came to 4 bases and at J to 3 bases, leaving 4 bases not matched to a gene. In DNA form, the CDR3 reads TGTGCCAGCAGCTCATCGGACAGGGGCTACGAGCAGTACTTC. Amino acid sequence: CASSSSDRGYEQYF.

To note about this clone: The same CDR3 is also encoded by other DNA sequences in this sample. The CDR3 DNA follows: TGTGCCAGCAGTGAAGGACAGGGGTGGAATTCACCCCTCCACTTT. This gives the protein CASSEGQGWNSPLHF. V is TRBV2 and J is TRBJ1-6; 8 nucleotides line up with TRBD1. The CDR3 sequence is 15 residues long. Germline loops: CDR1 SNHLY, CDR2 FYNNEI. Trimming at V came to 1 base and at J to 7 bases, leaving 3 bases not matched to a gene.

The genes are TRBV5-1 and TRBJ2-7; 8 nucleotides match TRBD1. With V trimmed by 0 bases and J by 0 bases, 5 bases remained unmatched. CDR1 and CDR2 (germline): SGHRS, YFSETQ. This CDR3 comprises 16 residues. Here the CDR3 reads CASSLASGTGSYEQYF. CDR3 DNA sequence: TGCGCCAGCAGCTTGGCCTCCGGGACAGGCTCCTACGAGCAGTACTTC.

The chain has TRBV27 and TRBJ2-7; D is ambiguous. CDR3 length: 14 residues. Germline CDR1 is MNHEY and CDR2 is SMNVEV (reference sequence). V was clipped by 1 base and J by 0 bases, with 7 bases between them. CDR3 protein: CASSLFSSSYEQYF. CDR3 nucleotide sequence: TGTGCCAGCAGTTTATTTTCCAGCTCCTACGAGCAGTACTTC.

The chain joins TRBV9 to TRBJ1-2; the match to TRBD1 covers 9 bases. The CDR3 is 15 amino acids. V dropped 4 bases and J dropped 4; count of bases not matched to a gene: 8. Germline V lookup: CDR1 SGDLS, CDR2 YYNGEE. CDR3 bases: TGTGCCAGCAGCCCGCGGACAGGGGCCGGCTATGGCTACACCTTC. Encoded protein: CASSPRTGAGYGYTF.

The genes are TRBV11-2 and TRBJ2-1; 8 nucleotides line up with TRBD2. J was trimmed by 9 bases and V by 2 bases; bases with no gene match: 6. The germline V gene has CDR1 SGHAT and CDR2 FQNNGV. The CDR3 has 14 residues. CDR3 sequence: CASSLTGGYGEQFF. Written as DNA, the CDR3 is TGTGCCAGCAGCTTAACGGGAGGGTACGGTGAGCAGTTCTTC.